The entry below gives a single TCR beta chain sequence along with its context. Clones were sequenced by immunoSEQ multiplex PCR, and TCRdb holds only the in-frame ones, with some missing. This sample has some 120,000 clones, with roughly 88% found just once. The data were obtained in a study of control samples from healthy donors and cancer patients. The CDR3 runs to 12 residues. The ends were cut back, 0 bases at V and 4 bases at J, with 4 bases in the middle. Germline V gene sequence: CDR1 GTSNPN, CDR2 SVGIG (reference sequence). This TCR derives from a middle-aged man in good health. The sample was blood. The rearrangement links TRBV30 to TRBJ2-1, with D uncertain. The CDR3 sequence: CAWSVWYNEQFF. Here the CDR3 DNA reads TGTGCCTGGAGTGTATGGTACAATGAGCAGTTCTTC.